Following are 24 T cell receptor beta chains from one sample sequenced in a study of identical twins' blood T cells. TCRdb fed the 5' RACE reads into MiXCR, producing one record per CDR3 protein. The repertoire has hundreds of thousands of distinct CDR3 sequences, roughly 30% of them found once; the top ten carry 5.5% to 7%. Sequencing was carried out using PBMCs. All receptors come from a woman aged 18-49 years in good health.

This clonotype was picked up many times. This chain uses TRBV29-1 with TRBJ1-1; TRBD1 might be the D (6 bases). Trimming stripped 4 bases from V and 5 bases from J, with 11 bases between. Germline CDR1 SQVTM, CDR2 ANQGSEA. CDR3 length equals 12 residues. The DNA for the CDR3 is TGCAGCGTTGGGGGGGCTCGTACTGAAGCTTTCTTT. Translating gives CSVGGARTEAFF.

This clonotype has ten or more counts. The J gene is TRBJ1-3, the V gene TRBV10-1; possible D gene TRBD1, 5 bases. The V end was cut by 5 bases, the J end by 0 bases, with 8 bases between. Germline V CDR1 and CDR2: WNHNN, SYGVQD (reference sequence). The CDR3 is 14 amino acids. The CDR3 protein is CASSQGSSGNTIYF. The CDR3 DNA follows: TGCGCCAGCAGTCAGGGAAGCTCTGGAAACACCATATATTTT.

The chain links TRBV7-2 to TRBJ2-2; TRBD2 matches at 12 bases. V shed 1 base, J shed 5 bases, and the junction held 5 bases outside the gene matches. Germline V lookup: CDR1 SGHTA, CDR2 FQGNSA. CDR3 size: 17 residues. Written as DNA, the CDR3 is TGTGCCAGCAGCTTAGTGTCCCTAGCGGGAGGGACCGGGGAGCTGTTTTTT. Its translation is CASSLVSLAGGTGELFF.

In its sample, this clonotype was seen a few times. The rearrangement joins TRBV7-9 to TRBJ2-3; weak D call: TRBD2 (6 bases). This CDR3 comprises 16 residues. V was pared by 5 bases and J by 9 bases, with 24 bases between. Per the germline V gene, CDR1 is SEHNR and CDR2 is FQNEAQ (reference sequence). CDR3 protein: CASSPLGDRYGGTQYF. CDR3 sequence (DNA): TGTGCCAGCAGCCCTTTAGGAGACAGATACGGAGGGACGCAGTATTTT.

The CDR3 bases are TGCAGTGCTAGAGGACACCGCTTTAACTATGGCTACACCTTC. Its translation is CSARGHRFNYGYTF. The chain is built from TRBV20-1 and TRBJ1-2; D remains unclear. Germline V lookup: CDR1 DFQATT, CDR2 SNEGSKA (reference sequence). The V and J ends lost 1 base and 1 base respectively, with 10 bases between them. The CDR3 extends over 14 amino acids.

This clonotype was counted only a few times. This sequence joins TRBV7-2 and TRBJ1-5, with 9 bases lining up with TRBD1. Trimming at V came to 4 bases and at J to 2 bases, leaving 3 bases not matched to a gene. This CDR3 has 15 amino acids. The germline V gene encodes CDR1 SGHTA and CDR2 FQGNSA. The CDR3 DNA follows: TGTGCCAGCAGCTGGACAGGGGTGGGCAATCAGCCCCAGCATTTT. Translating it yields CASSWTGVGNQPQHF.

Comments on this clonotype: Just one base apart from a much larger clone, this may be a read error. This rearrangement joins TRBV29-1 to TRBJ1-1; tentatively, D is TRBD1 (6 bases). The V gene's germline CDR1 is SQVTM and CDR2 ANQGSEA. CDR3 length: 13 amino acids. The CDR3 here is CSVTTGSNTEAFF. The CDR3 nucleotides are TGCAGTGTCACAACAGGGTCGAACACTGAAGCTTTCTTT.

The sample holds a few counts of this clonotype. J is TRBJ2-1 and V is TRBV5-1; TRBD2 is a possible D gene (6 bases). Trimming pared 2 bases from V and 0 bases from J, leaving 9 bases between. CDR1 and CDR2 from the germline V gene are SGHRS and YFSETQ. The CDR3 has 15 residues. Here the CDR3 reads CASSFGTGSYNEQFF. CDR3 DNA sequence: TGCGCCAGCAGCTTTGGGACTGGCTCCTACAATGAGCAGTTCTTC.

This clonotype was recorded a few times. The chain has TRBV6-5 and TRBJ1-2; 12 nucleotides align to TRBD1. This CDR3 region has 17 residues. V shed 5 bases and J 4 bases; nucleotides not matched to a gene: 11. Per germline, CDR1 MNHEY and CDR2 SVGAGI. CDR3 sequence reads: CASSQYPGQGAFYGYTF. In DNA form, the CDR3 reads TGTGCCAGCAGTCAATACCCGGGACAGGGGGCGTTCTATGGCTACACCTTC.

In this sample, this clonotype turned up a few times. This sequence joins TRBV9 and TRBJ2-5; 7 bases agree with TRBD2. Per germline, CDR1 SGDLS and CDR2 YYNGEE. The junction had 3 bases not matched to a gene; V was cut back by 0 bases and J by 7 bases. CDR3 size: 13 residues. CDR3 in amino acids: CASSVGSSGTQYF. CDR3 sequence (DNA): TGTGCCAGCAGCGTAGGCTCTAGCGGGACCCAGTACTTC.

The J gene is TRBJ1-1, the V gene TRBV11-2, with 7 bases aligning to TRBD1. Germline V CDR1 and CDR2: SGHAT, FQNNGV. This CDR3 has 14 residues. V lost 6 bases and J lost 1; bases outside the gene matches: 5. The CDR3 protein is CASSRQGWNTEAFF. The CDR3 DNA reads TGTGCCAGCAGTCGACAGGGATGGAACACTGAAGCTTTCTTT.

The chain has TRBV6-2 or TRBV6-3 and TRBJ1-5; D is undetermined. V lost 5 bases and J 6 bases, leaving 11 bases between the germline ends. Germline loops: CDR1 MNHEY, CDR2 SVGEGT. The CDR3 is 13 residues long. CDR3 loop: CASSGPWGQPQHF. The CDR3, as DNA: TGTGCCAGCAGTGGACCGTGGGGTCAGCCCCAGCATTTT.

The chain combines TRBV25-1 with TRBJ2-5; 8 positions agree with TRBD2. The CDR3 totals 15 residues. V shed 3 bases, J shed 4 bases, and the junction held 7 bases outside the gene matches. From germline, CDR1 is MGHDK and CDR2 SYGVNS. This chain's CDR3 is CASSEVAGLGETQYF. CDR3 DNA sequence: TGTGCCAGCAGTGAGGTAGCGGGGCTCGGAGAGACCCAGTACTTC.

The V call is TRBV2, the J call TRBJ2-2, with D hard to call. V lost 7 bases to trimming and J lost 3 bases, with 12 bases between them. CDR1 SNHLY and CDR2 FYNNEI come from the germline V gene. This CDR3 is built from 14 residues. CDR3 nucleotides: TGTGCCAGCACGTGGCCCGGCTACACCGGGGAGCTGTTTTTT. Protein: CASTWPGYTGELFF.

The chain has TRBV7-2 and TRBJ1-5; no firm D call. Germline CDR1 SGHTA, CDR2 FQGNSA. V was cut by 3 bases and J by 7 bases, with 22 bases left in between. The CDR3 spans 17 residues. Written as DNA, the CDR3 is TGTGCCAGCAGCTTGGATACGTGGGGTGAGGAAGTCCAGCCCCAGCATTTT. Protein: CASSLDTWGEEVQPQHF. The variable domain in full, with the rest retrieved from reference TRBV7-2 and TRBJ1-5, is GAGVSQSPSNKVTEKGKDVELRCDPISGHTALYWYRQSLGQGLEFLIYFQGNSAPDKSGLPSDRFSAERTGGSVSTLTIQRTQQEDSAVYLCASSLDTWGEEVQPQHFGDGTRLSIL.

Of note for this clonotype: One base away lies a much larger clone, so this may be a sequencing read error. The V call is TRBV6-6, the J call TRBJ1-1; weak D call: TRBD1 (5 bases). This CDR3 region has 12 residues. The germline V gene encodes CDR1 MNHNY and CDR2 SVGAGI (reference sequence). CDR3 amino acids: CASGGRNTEALF. The CDR3 DNA follows: TGTGCCAGCGGGGGACGGAACACTGAAGCTCTCTTT.

This clonotype showed up just a few times. This chain uses TRBV7-8 with TRBJ1-4; tentative D call: TRBD1 (6 bases). Germline V gene data show CDR1 as SGHVS and CDR2 as FQNEAQ. There are 12 residues in the CDR3. V lost 7 bases to trimming and J lost 8 bases, with 11 bases between them. The CDR3 is CASMRTDEKLFF. The CDR3 coding sequence is TGTGCCAGCATGCGGACAGACGAAAAACTGTTTTTT.

The chain has TRBV28 and TRBJ1-4; no definite D call. CDR1 MDHEN and CDR2 SYDVKM come from the germline V gene. V was trimmed by 3 bases and J by 8 bases, leaving 4 bases between them. The CDR3 loop spans 11 amino acids. Here the CDR3 reads CASSFLEKLFF. The CDR3 region has the DNA TGTGCCAGCAGTTTTTTGGAAAAACTGTTTTTT.

The chain links TRBV29-1 to TRBJ2-1; 9 nucleotides agree with TRBD2. CDR1 SQVTM and CDR2 ANQGSEA come from the germline V gene. This CDR3 contains 14 residues. Written as DNA, the CDR3 is TGCAGTATTCCCGGGACTAGCCGACGGAATGAGCAGTTCTTC. As protein: CSIPGTSRRNEQFF.

This clonotype was seen only a few times. The gene calls are TRBV20-1 and TRBJ2-3, with D hard to call. With 0 bases removed from V and 2 bases from J, the gap between germline ends came to 9 bases. The CDR3 sequence is 14 residues long. From germline, CDR1 is DFQATT and CDR2 SNEGSKA (reference sequence). CDR3 bases: TGCAGTGCTAGAGATAGGATAGACACAGATACGCAGTATTTT. Its translation is CSARDRIDTDTQYF.

There are a few counts of this clonotype. The chain links TRBV9 to TRBJ2-2; 7 bases line up with TRBD1. Germline trimming cut 3 bases from V and 4 bases from J; bases unmatched to any gene: 6. The CDR3 extends over 15 amino acids. CDR1 and CDR2 (germline): SGDLS, YYNGEE. The CDR3 here is CASSARQGGTGELFF. For the CDR3, the DNA is TGTGCCAGCAGCGCACGACAGGGTGGCACCGGGGAGCTGTTTTTT.

The chain combines TRBV2 with TRBJ1-2; D remains unclear. V was trimmed by 10 bases and J by 3 bases, leaving 15 bases between them. The CDR3 extends over 13 amino acids. The germline gives CDR1 SNHLY, CDR2 FYNNEI. The CDR3 sequence: CATLGRIDYGYTF. DNA for the CDR3: TGTGCCACCCTCGGTAGGATAGACTATGGCTACACCTTC.

Turning to this clonotype: A much larger clone lies a single base off, so this may be a read error. The rearrangement links TRBV29-1 to TRBJ1-1; no clear D gene. In germline, CDR1 is SQVTM, CDR2 ANQGSEA. Deletions cut 6 bases from V and 1 base from J, with 12 bases between. This CDR3 spans 13 amino acids. The CDR3 bases are TGCAGCGTAGCTACGGGGTCGAACACTGAAGCTTTCTTT. It encodes CSVATGSNTEAFF.

The J gene is TRBJ1-1, the V gene TRBV28, with D unresolved. The germline V gene has CDR1 MDHEN and CDR2 SYDVKM. The germline V and J ends were trimmed by 7 bases and 0 bases, with 9 bases remaining between them. The CDR3 is made up of 13 amino acids. The CDR3 DNA sequence: TGTGCCAGCAAAGGCGGGGTGAACACTGAAGCTTTCTTT. It yields the protein CASKGGVNTEAFF. The variable domain in full, with the rest retrieved from reference TRBV28 and TRBJ1-1, is DVKVTQSSRYLVKRTGEKVFLECVQDMDHENMFWYRQDPGLGLRLIYFSYDVKMKEKGDIPEGYSVSREKKERFSLILESASTNQTSMYLCASKGGVNTEAFFGQGTRLTVV.